This T cell receptor (beta chain) originates from a study of Ad26.COV2.S vaccination and SARS-CoV-2 variants. Study-level points and caveats: Possible underestimation of total T cell responses by the TCR breadth and depth analyses was noted. After vaccination, substantial breadth of spike-specific CD8+ and CD4+ responses was reported.

Treatment denoted: around 19 received Ad26.COV2.S at low or high dose, single or two shots; about 5 received placebo; per-sample allocation not given. Material that was analyzed had been drawn on day 63 after the first vaccine or placebo injection. With 1 base clipped from V and 4 bases from J, the junction kept 12 bases outside the gene matches. This CDR3 contains 17 residues. Germline lookup yields CDR1 GTSNPN and CDR2 SVGIG (reference sequence). Notes on this clone: Its target is not known.

TCRdb's copy holds only in-frame clones and misses some; the assay was immunoSEQ multiplex PCR. The sample includes 300,000 to 350,000 clones, approximately 90% of them seen just once. Sequences were derived from peripheral blood, sampled in a trial of Ad26.COV2.S vaccine versus placebo. The receptor was isolated from a person between 18 and 59 years old who received the Ad26.COV2.S COVID-19 vaccine or a placebo. V gene TRBV30 combines with J gene TRBJ1-3; 8 bases agree with TRBD1. CDR3 sequence: CAWSAPPTGGFGNTIYF. Here the CDR3 DNA reads TGTGCCTGGAGTGCCCCACCCACAGGGGGATTCGGAAACACCATATATTTT.